Listed here are 14 T cell receptor beta chains from one sample, sequenced in a study of cytomegalovirus exposure and HLA in healthy donors. The PCR used 60 Vbeta and 13 Jbeta primers. Assay: immunoSEQ multiplex PCR; the TCRdb copy retains only in-frame clones and omits some. The profile covers 85,000 to 120,000 clones, with 75% to 80% appearing a single time and roughly 9.3% taken by the ten largest. Sequences were obtained from PBMCs. These receptors all come from a male donor in good health and CMV-seropositive.

The V gene is TRBV4-2, the J gene TRBJ1-5, with a tentative D call TRBD1 (6 bases). Trimming took off 3 bases at V and 3 bases at J, with 12 bases between the two ends. Germline loops: CDR1 LGHNA, CDR2 YNFKEQ. This CDR3 spans 15 amino acids. The CDR3 DNA reads TGTGCCAGCAGCCAGAAGGACAGACCCAATCAGCCCCAGCATTTT. Amino acids: CASSQKDRPNQPQHF.

The rearrangement uses TRBV5-1 and TRBJ2-5; TRBD2 might be the D (5 bases). This CDR3 spans 13 amino acids. Germline lookup yields CDR1 SGHRS and CDR2 YFSETQ. Trimming pared 4 bases from V and 5 bases from J, leaving 12 bases between. CDR3 nucleotides: TGCGCCAGCAGCGATACGGAGGTGGAGACCCAGTACTTC. Amino acids: CASSDTEVETQYF.

The chain couples TRBV7-7 to TRBJ2-5; tentative D call: TRBD2 (6 bases). CDR1 and CDR2 from the germline V gene are SSHAT and FNYEAQ (reference sequence). Trimming left V 1 base short and J 6 bases short, with 18 bases between. This CDR3 has 16 residues. The CDR3 spells CASSLGPGANAKTQYF. The CDR3, as DNA: TGTGCCAGCAGCTTAGGTCCGGGAGCTAACGCCAAGACCCAGTACTTC.

The J gene is TRBJ2-6, the V gene TRBV5-6; D is undetermined. The length of the CDR3 is 15 residues. V lost 2 bases to trimming and J lost 1 base, with 7 bases between them. Germline CDR1 is SGHDT and CDR2 is YYEEEE. The DNA for the CDR3 is TGTGCCAGCAGCTTAGAGGAATCTGGGGCCAACGTCCTGACTTTC. As protein: CASSLEESGANVLTF.

In its sample, this clone was seen a few times. J is TRBJ2-7 and V is TRBV4-1, with 10 positions matching TRBD2. J lost 2 bases, V lost 6 bases, and 7 bases had no gene match. Germline V gene sequence: CDR1 MGHRA, CDR2 YSYEKL. The CDR3 has 15 amino acids. CDR3 region: CASRRLTSGTYEQYF. In DNA, the CDR3 is TGCGCCAGCAGGCGCCTCACTAGCGGGACCTACGAGCAGTACTTC.

The J gene is TRBJ2-1, the V gene TRBV5-1; TRBD2 might be the D (5 bases). Deletions cut 2 bases from V and 5 bases from J, with 11 bases between. The length of the CDR3 is 14 residues. Germline CDR1 is SGHRS and CDR2 is YFSETQ. This chain's CDR3 is CASSLQAANNEQFF. CDR3 DNA sequence: TGCGCCAGCAGCTTACAAGCGGCGAACAATGAGCAGTTCTTC.

This clone has a single count. V is TRBV6-6 and J is TRBJ1-3, with 8 bases that match TRBD1. The V segment lost 5 bases and the J segment 1 base; nucleotides outside the gene matches: 4. Per the germline V gene, CDR1 is MNHNY and CDR2 is SVGAGI (reference sequence). CDR3 length: 15 residues. In DNA, the CDR3 is TGTGCCAGCAGTCTACAGGGGGGGTCTGGAAACACCATATATTTT. This gives the protein CASSLQGGSGNTIYF.

The chain joins TRBV7-9 to TRBJ2-3; D might be TRBD1 (5 bases). Germline CDR1 SEHNR, CDR2 FQNEAQ (reference sequence). The CDR3 is made up of 15 amino acids. V was shortened by 5 bases and J by 6 bases, with 18 bases between the two germline ends. The CDR3 reads CASSKKAERGDTQYF. The CDR3 coding sequence is TGTGCCAGCAGCAAAAAGGCCGAAAGGGGTGATACGCAGTATTTT.

The sample holds one count of this clone. The gene calls are TRBV29-1 and TRBJ1-2; a possible D gene is TRBD1 (5 bases). This CDR3 is built from 12 residues. CDR1 SQVTM and CDR2 ANQGSEA come from the germline V gene. Trimming took off 4 bases at V and 2 bases at J, with 8 bases between the two ends. DNA for the CDR3: TGCAGCGTTGGCAGGGCCAACTATGGCTACACCTTC. It encodes CSVGRANYGYTF.

The V call is TRBV5-4, the J call TRBJ2-7; TRBD2 aligns across 8 bases. The length of the CDR3 is 15 residues. In germline, CDR1 is SGHNT, CDR2 YYREEE (reference sequence). J lost 7 bases, V lost 3 bases, and 12 bases had no gene match. CDR3 nucleotides: TGTGCCAGCAGCTCGGGACTAGATAGTTCCTTGGAGCAGTACTTC. It encodes CASSSGLDSSLEQYF.

The chain carries TRBV5-4 and TRBJ2-5, with D possibly TRBD2 on 6 matching bases. The CDR3 spans 13 residues. V was cut by 4 bases and J by 2 bases, with 9 bases left in between. CDR1 and CDR2 (germline): SGHNT, YYREEE (reference sequence). The CDR3 sequence: CASSRDFQETQYF. DNA for the CDR3: TGTGCCAGCAGCAGGGACTTTCAAGAGACCCAGTACTTC.

This chain connects TRBV5-8 to TRBJ2-7; 8 bases are shared with TRBD2. Looked up from germline, CDR1 is SGHTS and CDR2 is YDEGEE. V lost 4 bases, J lost 0 bases, and 15 bases stayed unmatched. This CDR3 region has 18 residues. CDR3 in amino acids: CASSLPGGGPFSSYEQYF. The CDR3, as DNA: TGTGCCAGCAGCCTTCCGGGGGGGGGACCTTTTTCCTCCTACGAGCAGTACTTC.

The chain has TRBV5-1 and TRBJ2-5; 9 bases agree with TRBD1. The CDR3 runs 15 residues. The germline V gene encodes CDR1 SGHRS and CDR2 YFSETQ. Trimming at V came to 4 bases and at J to 5 bases, leaving 9 bases not matched to a gene. CDR3 amino acids: CASSVDGQGRETQYF. The CDR3 DNA reads as TGCGCCAGCAGCGTCGATGGACAGGGGCGGGAGACCCAGTACTTC.

The genes are TRBV6-6 and TRBJ1-2; TRBD1 matches at 7 bases. Germline V gene lookup returns CDR1 MNHNY and CDR2 SVGAGI (reference sequence). CDR3 length equals 15 residues. J was trimmed by 5 bases and V by 6 bases; bases with no gene match: 12. CDR3 nucleotide sequence: TGTGCCAGCAGCCAAAAGAGGGACAGTCGGTATGGCTACACCTTC. Translation gives CASSQKRDSRYGYTF.